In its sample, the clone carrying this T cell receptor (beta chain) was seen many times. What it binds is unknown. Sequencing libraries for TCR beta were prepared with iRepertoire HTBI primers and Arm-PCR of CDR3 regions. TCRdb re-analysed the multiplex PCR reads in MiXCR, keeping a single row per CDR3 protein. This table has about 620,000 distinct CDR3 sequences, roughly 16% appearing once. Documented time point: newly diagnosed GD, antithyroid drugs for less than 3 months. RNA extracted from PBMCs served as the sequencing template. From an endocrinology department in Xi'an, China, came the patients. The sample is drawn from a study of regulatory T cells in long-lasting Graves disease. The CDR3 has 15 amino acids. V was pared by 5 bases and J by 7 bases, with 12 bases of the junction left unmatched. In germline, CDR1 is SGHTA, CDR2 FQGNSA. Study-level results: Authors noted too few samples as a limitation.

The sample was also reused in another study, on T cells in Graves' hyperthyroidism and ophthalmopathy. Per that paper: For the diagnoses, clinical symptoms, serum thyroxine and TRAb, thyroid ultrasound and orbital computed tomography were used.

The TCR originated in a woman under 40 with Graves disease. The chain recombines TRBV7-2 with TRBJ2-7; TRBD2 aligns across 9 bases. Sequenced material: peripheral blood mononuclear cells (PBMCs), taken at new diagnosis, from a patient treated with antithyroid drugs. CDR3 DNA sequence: TGTGCCAGCAGCCCATTGGCGGGAGGGCTGGGAGAGCAGTACTTC. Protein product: CASSPLAGGLGEQYF.